This T cell receptor (beta chain) originates from a study of shared clonotypes between healthy human individuals. General study points: Shared clonotypes: about 5.3% naive CD4, approximately 3.4% naive CD8, roughly 2.2% memory CD4, about 0.41% memory CD8. Sampling covered nothing but blood. Tissue TCR repertoires likely differ from those found in blood. Expectations were that clonotype sharing among donors would be affected by sequencing depth.

Selected positively for CCR7 and CD45RO-negative, naive CD8 cells excluded terminally differentiated effector memory CD45RA+ cells. A note on this clone: Its antigen is undetermined.

The length of the CDR3 is 12 residues. The V gene end was trimmed by 7 bases and the J gene end by 7 bases; junction bases not matched to a gene: 5. Germline CDR1 SGDLS, CDR2 YYNGEE. Measured with immunoSEQ multiplex PCR; TCRdb has only the in-frame clones, and not every one. The repertoire holds about 2.1 million clones, 93% seen once, with about 1.5% in the top ten. Sequencing was done on a sample of naive CD8+ T cells from PBMCs. The TCR sequence derives from a man aged 18 to 30 in good health. Some clones in this sample may be carry-over from other donors' samples. This sequence joins TRBV9 and TRBJ1-1, with 9 bases that match TRBD1. CDR3 bases: TGTGCCAGCGGAAACAGGGGGCTTGAAGCTTTCTTT. It encodes CASGNRGLEAFF.